These T cell receptor beta chains were read from a single sample in a study of OX40 agonist ivuxolimab in advanced cancers. The repertoire was sequenced with immunoSEQ multiplex PCR; TCRdb's copy has only in-frame clones and lacks some. The sample has around 150,000 clones; about 93% are singletons. Sequencing was performed on CD4+ or CD8+ T cells sorted from blood, taken in a trial of the OX40 agonist ivuxolimab. These receptors were taken from an adult with an advanced solid tumor such as melanoma, head and neck, liver or kidney cancer. Both conserved end residues are part of each CDR3. A D gene is named only where the DNA matches it firmly. Clone size is given for some rows only: seen once, a few or many times, or a class if the clone is expanded.

cdr3_aa	cdr3_nt	d_call	clone_size	v_call	j_call
CASSRGLSPLHF	TGTGCCAGTTCGAGGGGGCTTTCACCCCTCCACTTT	TRBD1	NA	TRBV6-6	TRBJ1-6
CAGGRQGTVSPLHF	TGTGCCGGAGGTAGACAGGGGACAGTTTCACCCCTCCACTTT	TRBD1	once	TRBV6-1	TRBJ1-6
CASSDTSPYEQYF	TGTGCCAGCAGTGATACTAGTCCCTACGAGCAGTACTTC	NA	NA	TRBV6-6	TRBJ2-7
CASSGTGTPYNEQFF	TGTGCCAGCAGCGGAACCGGGACTCCTTACAATGAGCAGTTCTTC	NA	NA	TRBV9	TRBJ2-1
CASSTLAGGPGTQYF	TGTGCCAGCAGCACACTAGCGGGGGGGCCCGGTACGCAGTATTTT	TRBD2	NA	TRBV11-3	TRBJ2-3
CASSQLRQALVETQYF	TGTGCCAGCAGCCAACTCCGACAGGCGTTGGTAGAGACCCAGTACTTC	NA	NA	TRBV7-3	TRBJ2-5
CASGKGQMNTEAFF	TGTGCCAGTGGTAAGGGACAGATGAACACTGAAGCTTTCTTT	TRBD1	NA	TRBV19	TRBJ1-1
CASSLKQPPRSLHF	TGTGCCAGCAGTTTGAAACAGCCTCCTCGGTCCCTCCACTTT	NA	NA	TRBV28	TRBJ1-6
CASSKSGDEQYF	TGTGCCAGCAGCAAATCAGGGGATGAGCAGTACTTC	NA	NA	TRBV9	TRBJ2-7
CASSRGDRGLGYGYTF	TGTGCCAGCAGTAGGGGGGACAGGGGGCTCGGTTATGGCTACACCTTC	TRBD1	NA	TRBV2	TRBJ1-2
CASSYSGISYNEQFF	TGTGCCAGCAGTTACTCTGGTATCTCCTACAATGAGCAGTTCTTC	NA	NA	TRBV6-6	TRBJ2-1
CSVTPSGGGAVSEQFF	TGCAGCGTTACCCCCTCGGGCGGGGGGGCCGTAAGTGAGCAGTTCTTC	TRBD2	NA	TRBV29-1	TRBJ2-1
CASSQALRDRGTYEQYF	TGTGCCAGCAGCCAAGCCCTTAGGGACAGGGGAACCTACGAGCAGTACTTC	TRBD1	NA	TRBV5-4	TRBJ2-7
CASSLGDWREQYF	TGTGCCAGCAGCTTAGGGGATTGGAGGGAGCAGTACTTC	NA	NA	TRBV5-6	TRBJ2-7
CASSSPGGEDYGYTF	TGTGCCAGCTCGTCCCCAGGGGGCGAAGACTATGGCTACACCTTC	TRBD1	NA	TRBV18	TRBJ1-2
CASSLGPGMNTEAFF	TGCGCCAGCAGCTTGGGGCCAGGGATGAACACTGAAGCTTTCTTT	NA	NA	TRBV5-1	TRBJ1-1
CASSQDGTGGTYNEQFF	TGCGCCAGCAGCCAAGACGGGACCGGGGGTACCTACAATGAGCAGTTCTTC	NA	once	TRBV4-3	TRBJ2-1
CASSLGPPRHEQYF	TGTGCCAGCAGCTTAGGTCCCCCGCGACACGAGCAGTACTTC	NA	NA	TRBV7-2	TRBJ2-7
CATSRDGVIVAFF	TGTGCCACCAGCAGAGATGGGGTCATCGTAGCTTTCTTT	NA	few	TRBV15	TRBJ1-1
CASNRDRAYEQYF	TGTGCCAGCAATCGGGACAGGGCCTACGAGCAGTACTTC	TRBD1	NA	TRBV11-2	TRBJ2-7
CASSPRGRYTGELFF	TGTGCCAGCAGCCCCAGGGGGCGGTACACCGGGGAGCTGTTTTTT	TRBD1	NA	TRBV9	TRBJ2-2
CASSLTPGLAGALTGPGELFF	TGTGCCAGCAGCTTAACTCCGGGACTAGCGGGAGCCCTAACCGGTCCCGGGGAGCTGTTTTTT	TRBD2	NA	TRBV7-3	TRBJ2-2